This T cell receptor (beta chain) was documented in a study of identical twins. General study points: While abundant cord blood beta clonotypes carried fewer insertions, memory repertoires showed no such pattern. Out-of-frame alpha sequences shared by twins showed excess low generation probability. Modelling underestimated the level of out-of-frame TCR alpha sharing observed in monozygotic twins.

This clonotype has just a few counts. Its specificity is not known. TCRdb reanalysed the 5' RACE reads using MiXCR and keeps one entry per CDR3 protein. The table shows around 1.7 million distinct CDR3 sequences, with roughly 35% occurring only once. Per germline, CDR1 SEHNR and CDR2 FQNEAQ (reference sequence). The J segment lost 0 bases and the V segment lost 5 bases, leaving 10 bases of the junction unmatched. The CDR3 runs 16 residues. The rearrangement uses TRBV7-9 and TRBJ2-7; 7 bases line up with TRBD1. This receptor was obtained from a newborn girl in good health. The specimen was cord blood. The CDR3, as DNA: TGTGCCAGCAGCCCGACAGGGTGGAGGAGCTCCTACGAGCAGTACTTC. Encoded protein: CASSPTGWRSSYEQYF.